The 13 T cell receptor beta chains in this list originate from one sample, sequenced in a study of control samples from healthy donors and cancer patients. Libraries were prepared by immunoSEQ multiplex PCR; TCRdb keeps only in-frame clonotypes and omits some of them. The data contain over 65,000 clones, 94% of them singletons. What was sequenced was blood. These receptors were collected from a middle-aged woman in good health.

V usage is TRBV7-2 and J usage is TRBJ2-1; TRBD1 might be the D (6 bases). V gave up 2 bases and J gave up 3 bases, with 8 bases separating them. The CDR3 has 14 amino acids. Germline V lookup: CDR1 SGHTA, CDR2 FQGNSA. CDR3 bases: TGTGCCAGCAGCTTACGACAGGTCTACAATGAGCAGTTCTTC. It yields the protein CASSLRQVYNEQFF.

The gene calls are TRBV3-1 (or the pseudogene TRBV3-2) and TRBJ2-1; the D is unclear. V lost 1 base, J lost 4 bases, and 8 bases lay in between. CDR1 and CDR2 (germline): LGHDT, YNNKEL (reference sequence). There are 14 residues in the CDR3. The CDR3 sequence: CASSQVSQYNEQFF. The DNA for the CDR3 is TGTGCCAGCAGCCAAGTCAGTCAGTACAATGAGCAGTTCTTC.

The gene calls are TRBV7-6 and TRBJ1-5, with D unclear. This CDR3 is built from 15 residues. From germline, CDR1 is SGHVS and CDR2 FNYEAQ. V lost 2 bases and J 2 bases, leaving 10 bases between the germline ends. CDR3 in DNA: TGTGCCAGCAGCTTAAGGGAAGGCGGCAATCAGCCCCAGCATTTT. Amino acids: CASSLREGGNQPQHF.

The chain couples TRBV10-3 to TRBJ2-7, with 9 positions matching TRBD1. The J segment lost 6 bases and the V segment lost 6 bases, leaving 9 bases of the junction unmatched. Germline V gives CDR1 ENHRY, CDR2 SYGVKD. The CDR3 runs to 14 residues. Here the CDR3 reads CAISLTGGIAEQYF. CDR3 DNA sequence: TGTGCCATCAGCCTGACAGGGGGAATCGCCGAGCAGTACTTC.

This clone has more than one count but fewer than ten. The V call is TRBV5-1, the J call TRBJ1-2, with D perhaps matching TRBD1 (6 bases). The V gene lost 2 bases and the J gene lost 7 bases, with 24 bases spanning the gap. Germline CDR1 reads SGHRS; CDR2 reads YFSETQ. The CDR3 length is 17 residues. Here the CDR3 DNA reads TGCGCCAGCAGCTTAACCGTAGGGGTTCGGTCAGGGGTTGGCTACACCTTC. This gives the protein CASSLTVGVRSGVGYTF.

The chain is built from TRBV5-1 and TRBJ2-7; D ambiguous. From germline, CDR1 is SGHRS and CDR2 YFSETQ. Trimming pared 4 bases from V and 3 bases from J, leaving 11 bases between. The CDR3 is 13 amino acids. CDR3 DNA sequence: TGCGCCAGCAGCCGTTCCCCCCTCTACGAGCAGTACTTC. This translates into CASSRSPLYEQYF. The full variable domain, completed using reference TRBV5-1 and TRBJ2-7, is KAGVTQTPRYLIKTRGQQVTLSCSPISGHRSVSWYQQTPGQGLQFLFEYFSETQRNKGNFPGRFSGRQFSNSRSEMNVSTLELGDSALYLCASSRSPLYEQYFGPGTRLTVT.

This clone has just one count. One end of the junction varies from germline; a read error may be responsible. The chain links TRBV18 to TRBJ2-7, with 7 bases that match TRBD1. The CDR3 is 14 amino acids. Germline lookup yields CDR1 KGHSH and CDR2 LQKENI. The CDR3 DNA reads TGTGCCAGCTCACCCCTAGAGAAGGTACAGGGGTCCTCATTC. It translates to CASSPLEKVQGSSF. Full variable domain (remainder filled in from reference TRBV18 and TRBJ2-7): NAGVMQNPRHLVRRRGQEARLRCSPMKGHSHVYWYRQLPEEGLKFMVYLQKENIIDESGMPKERFSAEFPKEGPSILRIQQVVRGDSAAYFCASSPLEKVQGSSFGPGTRLTVT.

This chain connects TRBV28 to TRBJ1-5, with a tentative D call TRBD1 (5 bases). This CDR3 region has 16 residues. V lost 10 bases and J lost 2, with 21 bases in between. Germline V gives CDR1 MDHEN, CDR2 SYDVKM. The CDR3 reads CATDSTRVGGNQPQHF. The CDR3 coding sequence is TGTGCCACCGATTCGACCCGGGTAGGGGGCAATCAGCCCCAGCATTTT. Supplemented by reference TRBV28 and TRBJ1-5, the full variable domain reads DVKVTQSSRYLVKRTGEKVFLECVQDMDHENMFWYRQDPGLGLRLIYFSYDVKMKEKGDIPEGYSVSREKKERFSLILESASTNQTSMYLCATDSTRVGGNQPQHFGDGTRLSIL.

The chain couples TRBV19 to TRBJ1-5, with D possibly TRBD1 on 6 matching bases. The CDR3 consists of 16 residues. CDR1 is LNHDA, CDR2 SQIVND, per germline (reference sequence). V was cut by 2 bases and J by 0 bases, with 11 bases left in between. The chain's CDR3 is CASSIRGQGSNQPQHF. The DNA for the CDR3 is TGTGCCAGTAGTATACGGGGGCAGGGTAGCAATCAGCCCCAGCATTTT.

The rearrangement joins TRBV5-4 to TRBJ1-2, with no clear D. In germline, CDR1 is SGHNT, CDR2 YYREEE (reference sequence). CDR3 length: 14 residues. The V end was cut by 2 bases, the J end by 0 bases, with 8 bases between. The CDR3 nucleotides are TGTGCCAGCAGCTTAAAGGGAACTAACTATGGCTACACCTTC. It specifies CASSLKGTNYGYTF.

This clone appeared a single time. This chain connects TRBV29-1 to TRBJ1-4, with D possibly TRBD1 on 5 matching bases. The CDR3 sequence is 14 residues long. The germline CDR1 and CDR2 sequences are SQVTM and ANQGSEA. The V gene lost 5 bases and the J gene lost 7 bases, with 17 bases spanning the gap. CDR3 DNA: TGCAGCGTTCTGGGGCCACCCTCGGGTGAAAAACTGTTTTTT. Its translation: CSVLGPPSGEKLFF.

CDR3 coding DNA: TGTGCCAGCACCCCGACAGGCACCTATGGCTACACCTTC. Protein product: CASTPTGTYGYTF. The chain combines TRBV2 with TRBJ1-2; D is possibly TRBD1 (6 bases). CDR1 SNHLY and CDR2 FYNNEI come from the germline V gene. The CDR3 has 13 amino acids. The V gene lost 7 bases and the J gene lost 4 bases, with 13 bases spanning the gap.

The chain combines TRBV7-6 with TRBJ2-7; D gene ambiguous. The CDR3 length is 12 residues. The V gene's germline CDR1 is SGHVS and CDR2 FNYEAQ. V was pared by 3 bases and J by 4 bases, with 7 bases between. The CDR3 protein is CASSFTEYEQYF. The DNA for the CDR3 is TGTGCCAGCAGCTTTACAGAGTACGAGCAGTACTTC.